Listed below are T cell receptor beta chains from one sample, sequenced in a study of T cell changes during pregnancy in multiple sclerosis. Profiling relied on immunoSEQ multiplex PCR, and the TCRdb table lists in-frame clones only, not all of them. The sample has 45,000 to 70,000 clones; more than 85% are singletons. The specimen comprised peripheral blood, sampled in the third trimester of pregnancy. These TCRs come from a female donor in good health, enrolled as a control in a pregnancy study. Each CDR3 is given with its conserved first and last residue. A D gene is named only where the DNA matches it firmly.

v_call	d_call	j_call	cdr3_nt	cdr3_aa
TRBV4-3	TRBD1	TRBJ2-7	TGCGCCAGCAGCCAGAGGGGGACAGGGGTCTGGGAGCAGTACTTC	CASSQRGTGVWEQYF
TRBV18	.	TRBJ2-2	TGTGCCAGCTCGCTTCCGGGGGGCCCGAGAACCGGGGAGCTGTTTTTT	CASSLPGGPRTGELFF
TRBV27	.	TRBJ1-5	TGTGCCAGCGCTGCAGGGGTAAGTCAGCCCCAGCATTTT	CASAAGVSQPQHF
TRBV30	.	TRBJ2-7	TGTGCCTGGCTCCAGGGGAGCTCCTACGAGCAGTACTTC	CAWLQGSSYEQYF
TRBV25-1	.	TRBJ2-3	TGTGCCAGCAGTGATCGGAACAGACGCACAGATACGCAGTATTTT	CASSDRNRRTDTQYF
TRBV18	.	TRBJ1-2	TGTGCCAGCTCCCCCGACACAGTCTATGGCTACACCTTC	CASSPDTVYGYTF
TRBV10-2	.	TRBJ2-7	TGCGCCAGCTCGGAGGAGTTTAACGAGCAGTACTTC	CASSEEFNEQYF
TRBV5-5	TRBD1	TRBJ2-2	TGTGCCAGCAGCTTTGAACAGGGGGTTCGCACCGGGGAGCTGTTTTTT	CASSFEQGVRTGELFF
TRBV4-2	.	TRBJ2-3	TGTGCCAGCAGCCAAGCGGGGGACGATACGCAGTATTTT	CASSQAGDDTQYF
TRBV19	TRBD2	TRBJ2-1	TGTGCCAGTAGTATGGGACTAGGAGGCAATGAGCAGTTCTTC	CASSMGLGGNEQFF
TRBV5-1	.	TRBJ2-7	TGCGCCAGCAGCGGGCGGGCAGGGGACTACGAGCAGTACTTC	CASSGRAGDYEQYF
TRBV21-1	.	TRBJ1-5	TGTGCCAGCAGCAAAGAGGGGACAGTCGGTCAGCCCCAGCATTTT	CASSKEGTVGQPQHF
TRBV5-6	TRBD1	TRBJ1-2	TGTGCCAGCAGCTTGGCTCTCGACAGGGGGGCCTACTATGGCTACACCTTC	CASSLALDRGAYYGYTF
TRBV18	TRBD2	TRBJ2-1	TGTGCCAGCTCACCCGGACTAGCGGAGTACAATGAGCAGTTCTTC	CASSPGLAEYNEQFF
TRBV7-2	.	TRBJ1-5	TGTGCCAGCAGCTTCTCTAGCAATCAGCCCCAGCATTTT	CASSFSSNQPQHF